This T cell receptor beta chain appears in the sequencing data of a study of human T cells and chemical hapten exposure. On the study more broadly: The study patch tested 0.01% DPC on the upper back and read results at 6 days.

Time point in this sample: patch test 3, about 24 weeks after DPC sensitization. Described treatment: therapeutic diphenylcyclopropenone sensitization with weekly scalp DPC. CDR1 SGHDT and CDR2 YYEEEE come from the germline V gene. Trimming left V 5 bases short and J 4 bases short, with 11 bases between. The CDR3 is made up of 13 amino acids. TCRdb processed the RACE reads anew with MiXCR; each CDR3 protein has one entry. This table has roughly 200,000 distinct CDR3 sequences, roughly a quarter appearing once. This chain uses TRBV5-6 with TRBJ2-3; TRBD2 is a possible D gene (6 bases). The sequence was collected from a woman aged 35 to 49 with alopecia areata. Some clones in this sample may be carry-over from other donors' samples. The input for sequencing was whole blood, taken in connection with sensitization to the hapten diphenylcyclopropenone (DPC). Here the CDR3 reads CASSLSGPDTQYF. DNA of the CDR3: TGTGCCAGCAGTTTGAGCGGGCCAGATACGCAGTATTTT.